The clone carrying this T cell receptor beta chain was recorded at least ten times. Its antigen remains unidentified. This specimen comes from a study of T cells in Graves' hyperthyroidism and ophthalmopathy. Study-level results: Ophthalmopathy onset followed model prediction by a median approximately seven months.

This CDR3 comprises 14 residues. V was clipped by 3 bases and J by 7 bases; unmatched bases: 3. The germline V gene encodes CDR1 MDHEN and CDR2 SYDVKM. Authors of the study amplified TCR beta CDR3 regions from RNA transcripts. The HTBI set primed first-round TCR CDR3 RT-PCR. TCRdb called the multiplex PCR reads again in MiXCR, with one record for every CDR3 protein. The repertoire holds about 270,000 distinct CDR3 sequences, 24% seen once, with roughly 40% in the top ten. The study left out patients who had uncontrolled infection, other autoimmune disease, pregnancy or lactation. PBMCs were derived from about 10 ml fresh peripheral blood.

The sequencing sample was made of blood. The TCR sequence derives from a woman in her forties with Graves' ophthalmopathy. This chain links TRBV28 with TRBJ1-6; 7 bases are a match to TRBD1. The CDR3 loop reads CASSLLQGNSPLHF. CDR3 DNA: TGTGCCAGCAGTTTGTTACAGGGGAATTCACCCCTCCACTTT. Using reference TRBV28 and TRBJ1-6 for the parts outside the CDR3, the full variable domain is DVKVTQSSRYLVKRTGEKVFLECVQDMDHENMFWYRQDPGLGLRLIYFSYDVKMKEKGDIPEGYSVSREKKERFSLILESASTNQTSMYLCASSLLQGNSPLHFGNGTRLTVT.